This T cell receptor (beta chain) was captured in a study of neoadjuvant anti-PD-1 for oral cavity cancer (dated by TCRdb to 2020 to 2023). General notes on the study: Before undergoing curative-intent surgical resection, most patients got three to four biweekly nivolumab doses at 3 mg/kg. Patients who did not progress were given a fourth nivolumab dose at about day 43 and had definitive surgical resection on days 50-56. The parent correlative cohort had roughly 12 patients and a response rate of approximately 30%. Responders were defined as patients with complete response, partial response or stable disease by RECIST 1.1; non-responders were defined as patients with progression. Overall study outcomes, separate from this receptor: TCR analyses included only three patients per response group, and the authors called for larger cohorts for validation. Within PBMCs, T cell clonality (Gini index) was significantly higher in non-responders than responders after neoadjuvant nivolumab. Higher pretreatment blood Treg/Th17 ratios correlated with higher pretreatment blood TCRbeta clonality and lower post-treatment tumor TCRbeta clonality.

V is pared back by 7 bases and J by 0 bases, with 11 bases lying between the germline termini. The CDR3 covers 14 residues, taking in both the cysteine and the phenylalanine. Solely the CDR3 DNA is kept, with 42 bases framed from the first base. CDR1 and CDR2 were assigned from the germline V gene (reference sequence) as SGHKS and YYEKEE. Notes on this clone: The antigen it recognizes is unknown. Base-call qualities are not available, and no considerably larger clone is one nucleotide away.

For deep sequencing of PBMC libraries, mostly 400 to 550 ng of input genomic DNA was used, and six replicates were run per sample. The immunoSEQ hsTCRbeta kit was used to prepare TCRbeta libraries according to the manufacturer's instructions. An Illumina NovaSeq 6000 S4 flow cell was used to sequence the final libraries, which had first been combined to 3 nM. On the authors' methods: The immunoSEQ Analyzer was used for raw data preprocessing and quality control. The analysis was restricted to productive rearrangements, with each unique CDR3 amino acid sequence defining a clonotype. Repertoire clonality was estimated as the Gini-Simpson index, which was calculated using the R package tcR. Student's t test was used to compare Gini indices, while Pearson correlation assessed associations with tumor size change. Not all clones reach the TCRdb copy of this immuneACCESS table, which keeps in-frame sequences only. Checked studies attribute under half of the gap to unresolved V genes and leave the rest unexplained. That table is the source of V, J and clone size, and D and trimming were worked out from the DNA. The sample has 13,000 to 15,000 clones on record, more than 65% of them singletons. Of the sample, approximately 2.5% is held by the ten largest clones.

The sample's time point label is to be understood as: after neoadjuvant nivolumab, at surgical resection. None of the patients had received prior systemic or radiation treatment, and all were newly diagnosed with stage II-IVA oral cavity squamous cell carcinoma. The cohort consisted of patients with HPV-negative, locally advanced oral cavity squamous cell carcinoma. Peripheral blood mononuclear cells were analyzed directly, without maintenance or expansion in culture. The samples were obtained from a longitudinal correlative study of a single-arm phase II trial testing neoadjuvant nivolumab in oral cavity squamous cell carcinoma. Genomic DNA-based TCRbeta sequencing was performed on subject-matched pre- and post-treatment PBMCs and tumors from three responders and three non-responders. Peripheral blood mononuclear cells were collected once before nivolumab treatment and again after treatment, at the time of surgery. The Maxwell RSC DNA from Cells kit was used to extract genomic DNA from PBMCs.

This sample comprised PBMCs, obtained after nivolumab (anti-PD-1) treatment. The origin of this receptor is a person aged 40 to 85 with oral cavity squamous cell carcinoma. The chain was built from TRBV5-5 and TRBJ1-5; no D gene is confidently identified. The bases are TGTGCCAGCGAACCGGGATATAGCAATCAGCCCCAGCATTTT. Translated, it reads CASEPGYSNQPQHF.